The 31 T cell receptor beta chains presented below share a single source sample, sequenced in a study of blood T cell repertoires in COVID-19. Repertoires were generated with immunoSEQ multiplex PCR, while TCRdb's copy carries only in-frame clones and drops some. The table records 150,000 to 180,000 clones, about 90% of them present only once. Sequencing was carried out using peripheral blood. Source of these receptors: a man aged 45 to 65 with acute or convalescent COVID-19.

The chain uses TRBV4-3 and TRBJ2-2; 10 nucleotides line up with TRBD1. From germline, CDR1 is LGHNA and CDR2 YSLEER. The CDR3 loop spans 15 amino acids. J lost 7 bases, V lost 1 base, and 3 bases had no gene match. CDR3 bases: TGCGCCAGCAGCCAAGGACAGGGGGCCGTCGGGGAGCTGTTTTTT. Translated: CASSQGQGAVGELFF.

This clone has a single count. The chain employs TRBV9 and TRBJ1-4, with TRBD1 as a possible D gene (5 bases). The CDR3 consists of 14 residues. Germline CDR1 reads SGDLS; CDR2 reads YYNGEE. The germline V and J ends were trimmed by 4 bases and 0 bases, with 7 bases remaining between them. The CDR3 nucleotides read TGTGCCAGCAGCTCGACAGCAACTAATGAAAAACTGTTTTTT. Amino acids: CASSSTATNEKLFF. The full variable domain, rest sourced from reference TRBV9 and TRBJ1-4, is DSGVTQTPKHLITATGQRVTLRCSPRSGDLSVYWYQQSLDQGLQFLIQYYNGEERAKGNILERFSAQQFPDLHSELNLSSLELGDSALYFCASSSTATNEKLFFGSGTQLSVL.

CDR3 sequence reads: CASSQAAGHYNEQFF. The CDR3 nucleotides read TGTGCCAGCAGCCAAGCGGCAGGGCACTACAATGAGCAGTTCTTC. This chain joins TRBV3-1 (or the pseudogene TRBV3-2) and TRBJ2-1, with D perhaps TRBD1 (5 bases). Germline values: CDR1 LGHDT, CDR2 YNNKEL (reference sequence). This CDR3 has 15 amino acids. V was clipped by 1 base and J by 3 bases, with 10 bases between them.

This sequence joins TRBV5-1 and TRBJ2-1; TRBD2 matches at 12 bases. V trimming: 4 bases; J trimming: 9 bases; junction bases outside the gene matches: 11. This CDR3 comprises 16 residues. The V gene's germline CDR1 is SGHRS and CDR2 YFSETQ. CDR3 DNA: TGCGCCAGCAGCCCAAGACTAGCGGGAGTGCTAGTTGAGCAGTTCTTC. Amino acid sequence: CASSPRLAGVLVEQFF.

V usage is TRBV4-1 and J usage is TRBJ2-5; 12 nucleotides match TRBD2. CDR1 and CDR2 from the germline V gene are MGHRA and YSYEKL. This CDR3 region has 18 residues. V dropped 0 bases and J dropped 4; count of bases not matched to a gene: 9. CDR3 DNA sequence: TGCGCCAGCAGCCAAGATTCGGGGCTAGCGGGAGGGTTAGAGACCCAGTACTTC. It encodes CASSQDSGLAGGLETQYF.

The chain joins TRBV18 to TRBJ2-5; possibly TRBD2 for D (6 bases). CDR3 size: 14 residues. The germline V gene encodes CDR1 KGHSH and CDR2 LQKENI. The germline V and J ends were trimmed by 3 bases and 2 bases, with 10 bases remaining between them. The chain's CDR3 is CASSPGTEQETQYF. The CDR3 DNA sequence: TGTGCCAGCTCACCCGGGACTGAGCAAGAGACCCAGTACTTC.

The V call is TRBV30, the J call TRBJ2-5; 10 bases match TRBD2. The V segment lost 4 bases and the J segment 5 bases; nucleotides outside the gene matches: 10. CDR1 and CDR2 (germline): GTSNPN, SVGIG (reference sequence). This CDR3 has 15 amino acids. The CDR3 bases are TGTGCCTGGACCGGGCTAGCGGGAGTGGTGGAGACCCAGTACTTC. As protein: CAWTGLAGVVETQYF. Full variable domain (remainder filled in from reference TRBV30 and TRBJ2-5): SQTIHQWPATLVQPVGSPLSLECTVEGTSNPNLYWYRQAAGRGLQLLFYSVGIGQISSEVPQNLSASRPQDRQFILSSKKLLLSDSGFYLCAWTGLAGVVETQYFGPGTRLLVL.

CDR3 nucleotide sequence: TGTGCCAGCAGCCATGGGACTAGCGAAGGAACCGGGGAGCTGTTTTTT. This translates into CASSHGTSEGTGELFF. The V call is TRBV27, the J call TRBJ2-2; 10 bases are a match to TRBD2. The CDR3 runs to 16 residues. CDR1 is MNHEY and CDR2 is SMNVEV in the germline V gene (reference sequence). Unmatched junction bases numbered 9, after V lost 6 bases and J lost 5 bases.

Written as DNA, the CDR3 is TGTGCCAGCAGCCTCGAATTGGGACAGGGGGCCGATGAGCAGTTCTTC. Translated: CASSLELGQGADEQFF. J is TRBJ2-1 and V is TRBV7-9, with 12 bases identical to TRBD1. The germline V gene has CDR1 SEHNR and CDR2 FQNEAQ (reference sequence). This CDR3 is 16 amino acids long. J was trimmed by 8 bases and V by 5 bases; bases with no gene match: 10.

V gene TRBV6-5 combines with J gene TRBJ1-1, with D unresolved. Germline loops: CDR1 MNHEY, CDR2 SVGAGI. With 7 bases removed from V and 3 bases from J, the gap between germline ends came to 12 bases. The CDR3 is made up of 13 amino acids. CDR3 in amino acids: CASTHQADTEAFF. The CDR3 DNA is TGTGCCAGCACACATCAGGCTGACACTGAAGCTTTCTTT.

The rearrangement links TRBV3-1 (or the pseudogene TRBV3-2) to TRBJ1-2; D perhaps matches TRBD1 (6 bases). The V gene's germline CDR1 is LGHDT and CDR2 YNNKEL (reference sequence). V was trimmed by 0 bases and J by 8 bases, leaving 13 bases between them. CDR3 size: 14 residues. This CDR3 is CASSQDGQSGGYTF. In DNA form, the CDR3 reads TGTGCCAGCAGCCAAGACGGACAGTCGGGGGGCTACACCTTC.

The chain's CDR3 is CASGTGGIEKLFF. The DNA of the CDR3 is TGCGCCTCCGGGACAGGGGGCATTGAAAAACTGTTTTTT. The V and J genes are TRBV10-2 and TRBJ1-4; 12 nucleotides line up with TRBD1. CDR3 length: 13 residues. From germline, CDR1 is WSHSY and CDR2 SAAADI. Trimming at V came to 11 bases and at J to 7 bases, leaving 5 bases not matched to a gene.

This chain connects TRBV28 to TRBJ2-6; TRBD1 is a possible D gene (5 bases). The CDR3 length is 16 residues. The germline gives CDR1 MDHEN, CDR2 SYDVKM. The ends were cut back, 5 bases at V and 0 bases at J, with 11 bases in the middle. The CDR3 is CASSPGHRSGANVLTF. The CDR3 DNA sequence: TGTGCCAGCAGTCCCGGACACCGCTCTGGGGCCAACGTCCTGACTTTC.

The chain is built from TRBV10-3 and TRBJ1-6, with D maybe TRBD1 (5 bases). CDR3 length: 13 amino acids. Trimming removed 5 bases from V and 9 bases from J, with 11 bases in between. Germline CDR1 is ENHRY and CDR2 is SYGVKD. CDR3 bases: TGTGCCATCAGTCCCAGGGAGGGTTCACCCCTCCACTTT. As protein: CAISPREGSPLHF.

The chain couples TRBV10-1 to TRBJ2-1; 8 positions match TRBD2. J was trimmed by 5 bases and V by 4 bases; bases with no gene match: 1. CDR1 WNHNN and CDR2 SYGVQD come from the germline V gene (reference sequence). This CDR3 is built from 13 residues. The CDR3, as DNA: TGCGCCAGCAGTGTACTAGCGGACAATGAGCAGTTCTTC. Translating gives CASSVLADNEQFF.

This clone was counted once. The rearrangement links TRBV7-9 to TRBJ2-7, with D maybe TRBD2 (6 bases). Per the germline V gene, CDR1 is SEHNR and CDR2 is FQNEAQ (reference sequence). The germline V and J ends were trimmed by 5 bases and 2 bases, with 16 bases remaining between them. The CDR3 has 15 residues. The CDR3: CASSGEEGSTYEQYV. The CDR3 DNA is TGTGCCAGCAGCGGAGAGGAGGGATCAACCTACGAGCAGTACGTC.

J is TRBJ1-4 and V is TRBV5-1; the match to TRBD1 covers 8 bases. The trim removed 0 bases at V and 4 bases at J, leaving 5 bases unmatched. The CDR3 is made up of 16 amino acids. Germline V CDR1 and CDR2: SGHRS, YFSETQ. The chain's CDR3 is CASSLAGQGFNEKLFF. The CDR3 nucleotides are TGCGCCAGCAGCTTGGCCGGACAGGGCTTTAATGAAAAACTGTTTTTT. Combining the CDR3 with reference TRBV5-1 and TRBJ1-4 gives the whole variable domain KAGVTQTPRYLIKTRGQQVTLSCSPISGHRSVSWYQQTPGQGLQFLFEYFSETQRNKGNFPGRFSGRQFSNSRSEMNVSTLELGDSALYLCASSLAGQGFNEKLFFGSGTQLSVL.

Only one count was recorded for this clone. One end of the junction is discordant with germline, which a read error may explain. The CDR3 is CASSVSPTQGGEVFF. The DNA for the CDR3 is TGTGCCAGCAGCGTATCCCCAACCCAGGGAGGGGAGGTTTTTTTT. The chain uses TRBV9 and TRBJ1-1; perhaps TRBD1 as D (5 bases). Germline V gives CDR1 SGDLS, CDR2 YYNGEE. The CDR3 totals 15 residues.

The DNA for the CDR3 is TGTGCCAGCAGCTTAGTCCGGGGAGGGACCGGGGAGCTGTTTTTT. Its protein product is CASSLVRGGTGELFF. This sequence joins TRBV7-2 and TRBJ2-2, with 7 bases fitting TRBD2. CDR1 is SGHTA and CDR2 is FQGNSA in the germline V gene. V gave up 1 base and J gave up 5 bases; unmatched junction bases: 4. This CDR3 region has 15 residues.

This chain joins TRBV2 and TRBJ1-5, with 9 positions matching TRBD1. Trimming cost V 8 bases and J 0 bases; bases outside gene matches: 5. This CDR3 is built from 15 residues. CDR1 and CDR2 (germline): SNHLY, FYNNEI. The CDR3 bases are TGTGCCAGCGGGACAGGGAGATATAGCAATCAGCCCCAGCATTTT. The encoded protein is CASGTGRYSNQPQHF.

The chain is built from TRBV15 and TRBJ2-5, with TRBD2 matching over 12 bases. J was trimmed by 2 bases and V by 0 bases; bases with no gene match: 1. The germline gives CDR1 LNHNV, CDR2 YYDKDF (reference sequence). CDR3 length: 16 residues. The DNA for the CDR3 is TGTGCCACCAGCAGAGAGCTAGCGGGAGGGCAAGAGACCCAGTACTTC. It encodes CATSRELAGGQETQYF.

The gene calls are TRBV28 and TRBJ2-2; the match to TRBD2 covers 10 bases. This CDR3 has 16 residues. The germline gives CDR1 MDHEN, CDR2 SYDVKM. Trimming cost V 1 base and J 4 bases; bases outside gene matches: 3. Here the CDR3 reads CASSLYSSGSTGELFF. In DNA, the CDR3 is TGTGCCAGCAGTTTATATTCTAGCGGGAGCACCGGGGAGCTGTTTTTT.

Comment on this clone: At one end, the junction sequence differs from germline, possibly due to a read error. The genes are TRBV3-1 (or the pseudogene TRBV3-2) and TRBJ2-1; 9 positions match TRBD1. Germline CDR1 reads LGHDT; CDR2 reads YNNKEL (reference sequence). CDR3 size: 15 residues. In DNA form, the CDR3 reads TGTGCCAGCAGCCAATCACGTGCGACCGGGACAGGGATACTCTTC. It codes for CASSQSRATGTGILF.

This clone was observed a single time. This chain joins TRBV11-2 and TRBJ1-2; D remains unclear. With 4 bases removed from V and 4 bases from J, the gap between germline ends came to 4 bases. Germline V gives CDR1 SGHAT, CDR2 FQNNGV. The CDR3 length is 11 residues. The CDR3 nucleotides read TGTGCCAGCAGCTCCCTCTATGGCTACACCTTC. Residues: CASSSLYGYTF.

This chain connects TRBV7-2 to TRBJ2-2; no definite D call. CDR3 length: 13 amino acids. Deletions cut 8 bases from V and 6 bases from J, with 13 bases between. Germline assignment: CDR1 SGHTA and CDR2 FQGNSA. This CDR3 is CASCSQFAGELFF. DNA for the CDR3: TGTGCCAGCTGCAGTCAGTTTGCCGGGGAGCTGTTTTTT.

The gene calls are TRBV5-1 and TRBJ2-3; D is possibly TRBD1 (6 bases). The germline CDR1 and CDR2 sequences are SGHRS and YFSETQ. V was trimmed by 0 bases and J by 1 base, leaving 9 bases between them. The CDR3 covers 15 residues. CDR3 sequence: CASSLEAGGTDTQYF. In nucleotides, the CDR3 is TGCGCCAGCAGCTTGGAGGCAGGGGGCACAGATACGCAGTATTTT.

The rearrangement links TRBV4-1 to TRBJ1-5, with 8 bases aligning to TRBD1. The germline V gene encodes CDR1 MGHRA and CDR2 YSYEKL. The length of the CDR3 is 17 residues. V gave up 3 bases and J gave up 3 bases; unmatched junction bases: 10. As DNA, the CDR3 is TGCGCCAGCAGCCAGAGCCCTTGGGACAGGTTCAATCAGCCCCAGCATTTT. Its translation is CASSQSPWDRFNQPQHF.

A single count supports this clone. In nucleotides, the CDR3 is TGTGCCAGCAGTTTGTTGGCTGGTGAGCAGTTCTTC. Translation gives CASSLLAGEQFF. The V and J genes are TRBV12-3 or TRBV12-4 and TRBJ2-1; D remains ambiguous. This CDR3 has 12 residues. Trimming took 3 bases from V and 9 from J, leaving 9 bases between them.

This chain links TRBV7-2 with TRBJ2-5; 8 positions match TRBD2. Germline CDR1 reads SGHTA; CDR2 reads FQGNSA. This CDR3 contains 16 residues. Trimming removed 1 base from V and 2 bases from J; junction bases left unmatched: 6. This CDR3 reads CASSLVAASGQETQYF. The CDR3 region has the DNA TGTGCCAGCAGCTTAGTGGCCGCTAGCGGGCAAGAGACCCAGTACTTC.

Concerning this clone: The sample contains more than one DNA sequence encoding this CDR3. The chain recombines TRBV20-1 with TRBJ1-1; no firm D call. Germline V gene sequence: CDR1 DFQATT, CDR2 SNEGSKA (reference sequence). The CDR3 spans 11 residues. V gave up 6 bases and J gave up 1 base, with 6 bases separating them. The CDR3 protein is CSAHKNTEAFF. The DNA for the CDR3 is TGCAGTGCCCACAAGAACACTGAAGCTTTCTTT.

CDR3 in amino acids: CASSRNRGVSYNEQFF. The CDR3 nucleotides read TGTGCCAGCAGCAGGAACAGGGGCGTCTCCTACAATGAGCAGTTCTTC. The V gene is TRBV5-8, the J gene TRBJ2-1; 7 nucleotides line up with TRBD1. Germline CDR1 reads SGHTS; CDR2 reads YDEGEE. V lost 4 bases and J lost 0; bases outside the gene matches: 7. The CDR3 spans 16 residues. The full variable domain, with the rest looked up from reference TRBV5-8 and TRBJ2-1, is EAGVTQSPTHLIKTRGQQATLRCSPISGHTSVYWYQQALGLGLQFLLWYDEGEERNRGNFPPRFSGRQFPNYSSELNVNALELEDSALYLCASSRNRGVSYNEQFFGPGTRLTVL.